These 25 T cell receptor beta chains were all obtained from the same sample, sequenced in a study of CD8 T cells in Susac syndrome. The authors reverse transcribed roughly 0.5 to 1 ug RNA with random hexamers. TCRdb fed the immunoSEQ multiplex PCR reads into MiXCR, producing one record per CDR3 protein. The sample consists of 180,000 or so distinct CDR3 sequences, around 96% of them appearing once. Sequences were obtained from CD4+ T cells from PBMCs. These receptors were obtained from a human donor in good health.

This chain links TRBV7-2 with TRBJ2-7; no clear D. The CDR3 is made up of 14 amino acids. V lost 5 bases and J 0 bases, leaving 11 bases between the germline ends. Germline V gene data show CDR1 as SGHTA and CDR2 as FQGNSA. The CDR3 nucleotides are TGTGCCAGCAGCCCCCGAGGCAACTCCTACGAGCAGTACTTC. This codes for CASSPRGNSYEQYF.

The V gene is TRBV6-2 or TRBV6-3, the J gene TRBJ2-7; 9 positions agree with TRBD2. Germline V lookup: CDR1 MNHEY, CDR2 SVGEGT. Trimming cost V 2 bases and J 1 base; bases outside gene matches: 15. This CDR3 has 19 residues. The CDR3: CASSYPSRLAGTFSYEQYF. The CDR3 DNA follows: TGTGCCAGCAGTTACCCGTCTCGGCTAGCGGGAACGTTTTCCTACGAGCAGTACTTC.

This clonotype was counted a single time. The rearrangement links TRBV5-8 to TRBJ1-5; TRBD1 might be the D (5 bases). The germline CDR1 and CDR2 sequences are SGHTS and YDEGEE. V lost 2 bases and J 1 base, leaving 7 bases between the germline ends. The CDR3 runs to 14 residues. This CDR3 reads CASSFDRSNQPQHF. CDR3 bases: TGTGCCAGCAGCTTCGACAGAAGCAATCAGCCCCAGCATTTT.

This clonotype was seen a few times. DNA of the CDR3: TGTGCCAGCAGCTTAGAACGGGGTTACGAGCAGTACTTC. Protein sequence: CASSLERGYEQYF. The rearrangement uses TRBV11-1 and TRBJ2-7; tentatively, D is TRBD2 (5 bases). Germline-derived CDR1 and CDR2 are SGHAT and FQDESV (reference sequence). V was cut by 1 base and J by 4 bases, with 8 bases left in between. The CDR3 extends over 13 amino acids.

This rearrangement joins TRBV29-1 to TRBJ2-1, with D perhaps matching TRBD2 (6 bases). With 6 bases removed from V and 7 bases from J, the gap between germline ends came to 22 bases. CDR3 length: 15 amino acids. CDR1 and CDR2 (germline): SQVTM, ANQGSEA. As DNA, the CDR3 is TGCAGCGTAGCCCGGGACTCACGTCTGGGGAATGAGCAGTTCTTC. Translating it yields CSVARDSRLGNEQFF.

The chain carries TRBV12-3 or TRBV12-4 and TRBJ2-1; possibly TRBD2 for D (5 bases). V lost 6 bases, J lost 10 bases, and 22 bases lay in between. The CDR3 is made up of 15 amino acids. The CDR3 loop is CASRDPGSPRWEQFF. The CDR3 DNA is TGTGCCAGCAGAGATCCGGGAAGCCCCCGGTGGGAGCAGTTCTTC.

The J gene is TRBJ2-1, the V gene TRBV5-1; the D is unclear. There are 15 residues in the CDR3. Germline CDR1 SGHRS, CDR2 YFSETQ. V shed 4 bases and J shed 2 bases, with 13 bases lying between them. CDR3 nucleotides: TGCGCCAGCAGCATGCTCCCAGGCGCCTACAATGAGCAGTTCTTC. Protein product: CASSMLPGAYNEQFF.

The rearrangement links TRBV20-1 to TRBJ2-7, with 8 bases that match TRBD2. This CDR3 spans 13 amino acids. The germline gives CDR1 DFQATT, CDR2 SNEGSKA (reference sequence). The DNA of the CDR3 is TGCACCGTCCCTGTAGCGGGAACCTACGAGCAGTACTTC. Its translation is CTVPVAGTYEQYF.

The chain links TRBV7-2 to TRBJ2-5, with 9 bases aligning to TRBD2. The CDR3 consists of 15 residues. Germline values: CDR1 SGHTA, CDR2 FQGNSA. V lost 8 bases and J lost 2; bases outside the gene matches: 9. CDR3 protein: CASGRASGKQETQYF. In DNA, the CDR3 is TGTGCCAGCGGGAGAGCTAGCGGGAAGCAAGAGACCCAGTACTTC.

This clonotype was observed a handful of times. V and J are TRBV29-1 and TRBJ1-1, with TRBD1 matching over 8 bases. V trimming: 0 bases; J trimming: 3 bases; junction bases outside the gene matches: 9. The CDR3 loop spans 16 amino acids. The germline gives CDR1 SQVTM, CDR2 ANQGSEA. DNA of the CDR3: TGCAGCGTTGAAGAGTGGGAGACAGGGGCAGACACTGAAGCTTTCTTT. Translation: CSVEEWETGADTEAFF. The variable domain in full, with the rest retrieved from reference TRBV29-1 and TRBJ1-1, is SAVISQKPSRDICQRGTSLTIQCQVDSQVTMMFWYRQQPGQSLTLIATANQGSEATYESGFVIDKFPISRPNLTFSTLTVSNMSPEDSSIYLCSVEEWETGADTEAFFGQGTRLTVV.

This rearrangement joins TRBV27 to TRBJ2-1; a weak D match, TRBD1 (5 bases). CDR1 and CDR2 (germline): MNHEY, SMNVEV (reference sequence). The CDR3 has 9 residues. Trimming cost V 9 bases and J 10 bases, with 7 bases left between them. The CDR3 spells CASRQEQFF. The DNA of the CDR3 is TGTGCCAGTCGACAGGAGCAGTTCTTC.

The chain carries TRBV3-1 and TRBJ2-1, with 7 bases lining up with TRBD2. Germline V CDR1 and CDR2: LGHDT, YNNKEL (reference sequence). The V segment lost 0 bases and the J segment 7 bases; nucleotides outside the gene matches: 18. The CDR3 is 19 residues long. CDR3 region: CASSQDRGFWAGRDNEQFF. Here the CDR3 DNA reads TGTGCCAGCAGCCAAGATAGGGGCTTTTGGGCAGGGAGGGATAATGAGCAGTTCTTC.

V gene TRBV7-9 combines with J gene TRBJ2-7, with D unresolved. This CDR3 comprises 12 residues. V gave up 3 bases and J gave up 6 bases, with 9 bases separating them. Per germline, CDR1 SEHNR and CDR2 FQNEAQ (reference sequence). The CDR3 spells CASSFSSFEQYF. In DNA form, the CDR3 reads TGTGCCAGCAGCTTTTCCAGTTTCGAGCAGTACTTC.

This chain connects TRBV20-1 to TRBJ2-2, with a weak D call TRBD1 (7 bases). Germline CDR1 DFQATT, CDR2 SNEGSKA (reference sequence). The V gene lost 5 bases and the J gene lost 6 bases, with 16 bases spanning the gap. The CDR3 runs 14 residues. Here the CDR3 DNA reads TGCAGTGCTGGGGGGACAGTTTTCGCCGGGGAGCTGTTTTTT. Amino acids: CSAGGTVFAGELFF.

CDR3 sequence: CASFGTGMPYEQYF. The CDR3, as DNA: TGTGCCAGCTTTGGTACAGGGATGCCCTACGAGCAGTACTTC. V gene TRBV27 combines with J gene TRBJ2-7; tentatively, D is TRBD1 (6 bases). Germline V gene data show CDR1 as MNHEY and CDR2 as SMNVEV (reference sequence). This CDR3 spans 14 amino acids. Trimming removed 8 bases from V and 2 bases from J, with 16 bases in between.

J is TRBJ2-7 and V is TRBV28; D not resolved. CDR1 is MDHEN and CDR2 is SYDVKM in the germline V gene. V lost 6 bases, J lost 2 bases, and 5 bases lay in between. The CDR3 covers 11 residues. CDR3 amino acids: CASSHPYEQYF. CDR3 sequence (DNA): TGTGCCAGCAGCCACCCCTACGAGCAGTACTTC.

The chain combines TRBV24-1 with TRBJ1-4; D uncertain. This CDR3 is built from 14 residues. Looked up from germline, CDR1 is KGHDR and CDR2 is SFDVKD. The V end was cut by 9 bases, the J end by 8 bases, with 18 bases between. CDR3 protein: CATGRRQEPEKLFF. The CDR3 nucleotides read TGTGCCACCGGAAGGAGACAAGAACCAGAAAAACTGTTTTTT.

CDR3 sequence (DNA): TGTGCCAGCAGTTTGGGGCAAGAGACCCAGTACTTC. Translation: CASSLGQETQYF. The J gene is TRBJ2-5, the V gene TRBV12-3 or TRBV12-4; D not certain. V lost 3 bases to trimming and J lost 2 bases, with 4 bases between them. This CDR3 has 12 amino acids.

CDR3: CASSQEASGSAYF. The CDR3 coding sequence is TGTGCCAGCAGCCAAGAGGCTAGCGGGAGTGCGTATTTT. The chain combines TRBV3-1 with TRBJ2-3; 10 positions agree with TRBD2. Germline CDR1 and CDR2: LGHDT and YNNKEL (reference sequence). The V and J ends lost 0 bases and 14 bases, in that order; junction bases with no gene match: 5. The CDR3 sequence is 13 residues long.

The chain joins TRBV20-1 to TRBJ2-3; D uncertain. Germline V gives CDR1 DFQATT, CDR2 SNEGSKA (reference sequence). The V end lost 1 base, the J end lost 6 bases, and 8 bases lay between the germline ends. The CDR3 is 12 residues long. CDR3: CSARVGRDTQYF. CDR3 DNA: TGCAGTGCTAGAGTGGGTCGCGATACGCAGTATTTT.

The rearrangement joins TRBV25-1 to TRBJ1-2; D possibly corresponds to TRBD1 (6 bases). CDR1 MGHDK and CDR2 SYGVNS come from the germline V gene. The CDR3 totals 13 residues. V was trimmed by 6 bases and J by 8 bases, leaving 16 bases between them. CDR3 loop: CASSVGQTGGYTF. As DNA, the CDR3 is TGTGCCAGCAGCGTAGGACAGACGGGCGGCTACACCTTC.

This chain links TRBV20-1 with TRBJ2-5; D may be TRBD2 (6 bases). This CDR3 has 12 amino acids. Between the trimmed V and J ends, which lost 6 bases and 0 bases, there was a span of 8 bases. Germline loops: CDR1 DFQATT, CDR2 SNEGSKA (reference sequence). The CDR3 is CSACGDQETQYF. The CDR3, as DNA: TGCAGTGCCTGCGGGGACCAAGAGACCCAGTACTTC.

The V call is TRBV5-1, the J call TRBJ2-2; weak D call: TRBD1 (5 bases). Germline-derived CDR1 and CDR2 are SGHRS and YFSETQ. Between the trimmed V and J ends, which lost 9 bases and 5 bases, there was a span of 11 bases. The length of the CDR3 is 12 residues. The DNA for the CDR3 is TGCGCCACCCAAAAGGGGACCGGGGAGCTGTTTTTT. Translating gives CATQKGTGELFF.

This clonotype was observed once. V is TRBV11-2 and J is TRBJ2-5; 11 nucleotides agree with TRBD1. Germline V gene lookup returns CDR1 SGHAT and CDR2 FQNNGV. The length of the CDR3 is 17 residues. With V trimmed by 5 bases and J by 5 bases, 13 bases remained unmatched. The DNA for the CDR3 is TGTGCCAGCAGCACGGGGACAGGGGGACGTCGGGTGGAGACCCAGTACTTC. Its translation: CASSTGTGGRRVETQYF.

The chain couples TRBV20-1 to TRBJ2-2; D unclear. The V gene lost 0 bases and the J gene lost 3 bases, with 11 bases spanning the gap. The CDR3 spans 15 residues. Germline CDR1 and CDR2: DFQATT and SNEGSKA (reference sequence). CDR3 coding DNA: TGCAGTGCTAGAGAAGGTTCGCCCCACACCGGGGAGCTGTTTTTT. This gives the protein CSAREGSPHTGELFF.